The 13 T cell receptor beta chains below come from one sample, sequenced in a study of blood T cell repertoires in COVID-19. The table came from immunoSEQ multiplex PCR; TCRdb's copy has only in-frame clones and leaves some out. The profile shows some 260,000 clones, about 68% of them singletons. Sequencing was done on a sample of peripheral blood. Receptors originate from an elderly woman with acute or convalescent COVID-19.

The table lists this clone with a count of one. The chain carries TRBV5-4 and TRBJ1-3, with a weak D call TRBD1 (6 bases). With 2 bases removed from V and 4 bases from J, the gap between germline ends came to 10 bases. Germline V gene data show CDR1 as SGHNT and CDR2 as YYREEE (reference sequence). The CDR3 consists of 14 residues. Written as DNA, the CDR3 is TGTGCCAGCAGCTTACAGGGCCCCGGAAACACCATATATTTT. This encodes CASSLQGPGNTIYF.

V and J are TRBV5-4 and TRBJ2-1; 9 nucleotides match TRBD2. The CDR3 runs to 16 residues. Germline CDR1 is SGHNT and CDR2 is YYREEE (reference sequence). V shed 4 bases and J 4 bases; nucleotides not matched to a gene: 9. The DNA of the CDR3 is TGTGCCAGCAGCACGTCCGGGACTAGCAGATACAATGAGCAGTTCTTC. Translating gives CASSTSGTSRYNEQFF.

CDR3 nucleotides: TGTGCCAGCAGCCCAAACCCAGTCGATACGCAGTATTTT. Translated, it gives CASSPNPVDTQYF. This sequence joins TRBV3-1 (or the pseudogene TRBV3-2) and TRBJ2-3; D not certain. Trimming cost V 4 bases and J 6 bases, with 11 bases left between them. The CDR3 runs to 13 residues. CDR1 is LGHDT, CDR2 YNNKEL, per germline (reference sequence).

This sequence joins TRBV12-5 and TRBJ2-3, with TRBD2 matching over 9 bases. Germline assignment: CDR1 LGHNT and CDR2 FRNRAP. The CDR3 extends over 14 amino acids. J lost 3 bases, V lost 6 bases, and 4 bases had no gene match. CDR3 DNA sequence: TGTGCTAGTGGGCTGGGACTAGCTACAGATACGCAGTATTTT. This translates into CASGLGLATDTQYF.

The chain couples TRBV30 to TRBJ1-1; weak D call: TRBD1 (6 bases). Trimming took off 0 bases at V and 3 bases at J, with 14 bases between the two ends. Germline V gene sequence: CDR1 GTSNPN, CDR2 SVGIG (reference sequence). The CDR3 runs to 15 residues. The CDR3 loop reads CAWSVEGVMYTEAFF. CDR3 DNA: TGTGCCTGGAGTGTAGAGGGGGTTATGTACACTGAAGCTTTCTTT.

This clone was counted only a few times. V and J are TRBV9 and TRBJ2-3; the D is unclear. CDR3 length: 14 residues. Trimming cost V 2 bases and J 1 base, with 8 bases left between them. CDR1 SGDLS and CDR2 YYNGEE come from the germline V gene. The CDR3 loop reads CASSVRGGTDTQYF. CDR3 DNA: TGTGCCAGCAGCGTTAGAGGAGGCACAGATACGCAGTATTTT.

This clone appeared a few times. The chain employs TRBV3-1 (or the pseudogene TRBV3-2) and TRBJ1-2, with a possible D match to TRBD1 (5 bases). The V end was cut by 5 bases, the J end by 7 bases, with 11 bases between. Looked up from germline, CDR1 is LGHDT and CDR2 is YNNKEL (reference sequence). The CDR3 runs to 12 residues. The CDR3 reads CASSSGKGGYTF. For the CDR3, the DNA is TGTGCCAGCAGCTCAGGGAAGGGTGGCTACACCTTC.

The CDR3 loop is CASSYRQTGELFF. DNA for the CDR3: TGTGCCAGCAGTTACAGACAAACCGGGGAGCTGTTTTTT. The chain carries TRBV6-6 and TRBJ2-2; D remains ambiguous. The CDR3 runs to 13 residues. V lost 2 bases and J lost 5, with 6 bases in between. The germline V gene has CDR1 MNHNY and CDR2 SVGAGI (reference sequence).

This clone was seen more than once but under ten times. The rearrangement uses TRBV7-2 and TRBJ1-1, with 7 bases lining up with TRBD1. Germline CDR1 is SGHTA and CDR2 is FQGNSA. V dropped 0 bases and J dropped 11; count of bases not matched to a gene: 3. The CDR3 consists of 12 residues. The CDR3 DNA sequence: TGTGCCAGCAGCTTAGCCGGACAGGTCGCTTTCTTT. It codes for CASSLAGQVAFF.

CDR3 region: CASSRDRGTNSPLHF. The CDR3 region has the DNA TGTGCCAGCTCACGGGACAGGGGTACCAATTCACCCCTCCACTTT. This chain connects TRBV18 to TRBJ1-6; the match to TRBD1 covers 10 bases. The germline V gene has CDR1 KGHSH and CDR2 LQKENI. Unmatched junction bases numbered 4, after V lost 4 bases and J lost 7 bases. This CDR3 region has 15 residues.

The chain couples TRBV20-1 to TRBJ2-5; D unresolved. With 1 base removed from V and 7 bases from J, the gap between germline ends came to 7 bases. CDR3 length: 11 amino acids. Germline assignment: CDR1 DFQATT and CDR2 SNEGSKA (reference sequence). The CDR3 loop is CSARGALTQYF. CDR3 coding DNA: TGCAGTGCTAGAGGCGCCTTGACCCAGTACTTC.

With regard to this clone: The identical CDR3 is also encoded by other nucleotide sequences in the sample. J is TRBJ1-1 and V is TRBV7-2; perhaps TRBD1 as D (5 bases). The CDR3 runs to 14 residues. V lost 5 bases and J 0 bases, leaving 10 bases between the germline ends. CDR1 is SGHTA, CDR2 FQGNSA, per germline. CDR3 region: CASSPQGLNTEAFF. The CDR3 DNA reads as TGTGCCAGCAGCCCCCAGGGCCTGAACACTGAAGCTTTCTTT.

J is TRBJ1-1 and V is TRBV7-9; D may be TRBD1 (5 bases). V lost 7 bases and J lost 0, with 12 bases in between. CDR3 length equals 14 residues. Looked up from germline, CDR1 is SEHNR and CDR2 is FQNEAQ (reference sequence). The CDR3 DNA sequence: TGTGCCAGCATACGGCAGGGTTTGAACACTGAAGCTTTCTTT. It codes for CASIRQGLNTEAFF.